This T cell receptor (beta chain) was sequenced in a study of blood T cells in healthy people across ages. All donors came from Russia, were Caucasian and healthy, and spanned ages about 6 to 90. The V gene end was trimmed by 6 bases and the J gene end by 5 bases; junction bases not matched to a gene: 9. CDR3 length: 15 amino acids. Germline V gives CDR1 MNHEY, CDR2 SVGEGT. Together with a sample-barcoded 5' primer, a J-beta primer mix was included in a second PCR lasting roughly 6 to 12 cycles. One entry per CDR3 protein results from TCRdb running MiXCR on the 5' RACE reads. The sample holds about a million distinct CDR3 sequences, roughly 50% seen once.

The genes are TRBV6-2 or TRBV6-3 and TRBJ2-1, with 8 bases aligning to TRBD2. The clonotype was recovered from a woman aged 55-69 years in good health. Input material: blood. The CDR3 bases are TGTGCCAGCAGCGGAACTAGCGGCGCTAACAATGAGCAGTTCTTC. It codes for CASSGTSGANNEQFF.